What follows are 26 T cell receptor beta chains derived from one specimen sequenced in a study of T cell repertoires in cytomegalovirus infection. From the reads, TCRdb called clonotypes with MiXCR, one entry per CDR3 protein. This table holds around 430,000 distinct CDR3 sequences, about 42% found once. Antigens for these TCRs are unknown. The source was cultured PBMCs, collected from culture after CMV antigen stimulation. These TCRs come from a human donor in good health (CMV status not recorded). Some clones in this sample may be carry-over from other donors' samples.

In DNA, the CDR3 is TGTGCCAGCAGTATAGGGACAGGGTGGAGCAATGAGCAGTTCTTC. Protein sequence: CASSIGTGWSNEQFF. V and J are TRBV12-3 or TRBV12-4 and TRBJ2-1; TRBD1 matches 9 bases. There are 15 residues in the CDR3. The ends lost 5 bases at V and 6 bases at J; junction bases unmatched: 8.

The rearrangement links TRBV4-1 to TRBJ2-5; no clear D. Germline loops: CDR1 MGHRA, CDR2 YSYEKL. V lost 8 bases and J lost 7, with 20 bases in between. The CDR3 runs to 14 residues. CDR3 sequence: CASPYGADGTTQYF. The CDR3 DNA reads as TGCGCCAGCCCTTATGGAGCCGACGGCACGACCCAGTACTTC.

CDR3 DNA: TGTGCCAGCAGCAACAGGGGGCGGCTGGGTAATTCACCCCTCCACTTT. This sequence encodes CASSNRGRLGNSPLHF. The rearrangement uses TRBV5-6 and TRBJ1-6; 9 nucleotides line up with TRBD1. Germline trimming cut 4 bases from V and 6 bases from J; bases unmatched to any gene: 8. The CDR3 is 16 residues long. Germline V gives CDR1 SGHDT, CDR2 YYEEEE.

This clonotype was counted a single time. The rearrangement joins TRBV27 to TRBJ2-7, with unresolved D. This CDR3 spans 12 amino acids. V dropped 1 base and J dropped 6 bases, with 7 bases sitting between them. Germline assignment: CDR1 MNHEY and CDR2 SMNVEV (reference sequence). This chain's CDR3 is CASSLYPGEQYF. CDR3 nucleotide sequence: TGTGCCAGCAGTTTATACCCCGGCGAGCAGTACTTC.

The rearrangement uses TRBV24-1 and TRBJ2-1; 8 bases map to TRBD2. After removal of 1 base from V and 7 bases from J, the junction contained 8 bases not matched to a gene. Looked up from germline, CDR1 is KGHDR and CDR2 is SFDVKD. CDR3 length: 16 residues. The DNA for the CDR3 is TGTGCCACCAGTGATTTTGTGAGGACTAGCCTTAATGAGCAGTTCTTC. It specifies CATSDFVRTSLNEQFF.

The chain couples TRBV28 to TRBJ2-3; 7 nucleotides match TRBD1. V shed 5 bases and J 2 bases; nucleotides not matched to a gene: 7. Germline V CDR1 and CDR2: MDHEN, SYDVKM. The CDR3 is made up of 15 amino acids. Here the CDR3 reads CASSSPGQSTDTQYF. For the CDR3, the DNA is TGTGCCAGCAGTAGCCCGGGACAGTCCACAGATACGCAGTATTTT.

The chain recombines TRBV7-8 with TRBJ1-2; 9 bases align to TRBD1. J lost 3 bases, V lost 5 bases, and 7 bases had no gene match. The CDR3 is 15 amino acids. CDR1 SGHVS and CDR2 FQNEAQ come from the germline V gene. The CDR3 sequence is CASSPRDREDYGYTF. CDR3 nucleotides: TGTGCCAGCAGCCCCCGGGACAGGGAGGACTATGGCTACACCTTC.

The V call is TRBV4-1, the J call TRBJ2-3; D possibly corresponds to TRBD2 (5 bases). Trimming removed 1 base from V and 6 bases from J, with 20 bases in between. From germline, CDR1 is MGHRA and CDR2 YSYEKL. This CDR3 is 17 amino acids long. The CDR3 here is CASSQVRARGRSDTQYF. In DNA form, the CDR3 reads TGCGCCAGCAGCCAAGTTCGAGCTCGGGGTAGGTCGGATACGCAGTATTTT.

Here the CDR3 DNA reads TGTGCCAGCAGCCTACAGGACTCCCAAGAGACCCAGTACTTC. Translated: CASSLQDSQETQYF. The chain links TRBV27 to TRBJ2-5; D might be TRBD1 or TRBD2, each matching 5 bases. The V end lost 6 bases, the J end lost 1 base, and 12 bases lay between the germline ends. The CDR3 loop spans 14 amino acids. Germline V gene lookup returns CDR1 MNHEY and CDR2 SMNVEV (reference sequence).

The rearrangement uses TRBV5-1 and TRBJ2-1, with 9 bases that match TRBD2. The germline V gene encodes CDR1 SGHRS and CDR2 YFSETQ. J gave up 6 bases and V 0 bases, and 4 bases lay outside the gene matches. The CDR3 covers 15 residues. The CDR3 region is CASSLGLAASNEQFF. CDR3 sequence (DNA): TGCGCCAGCAGCTTGGGACTAGCGGCGAGCAATGAGCAGTTCTTC.

This clonotype was seen just once. This chain joins TRBV6-6 and TRBJ1-4; unclear D gene. V was trimmed by 0 bases and J by 10 bases, leaving 12 bases between them. This CDR3 has 14 amino acids. Germline V lookup: CDR1 MNHNY, CDR2 SVGAGI (reference sequence). The CDR3 is CASSYSRPGGKLFF. For the CDR3, the DNA is TGTGCCAGCAGTTACTCGAGGCCGGGCGGAAAACTGTTTTTT.

The V call is TRBV4-1, the J call TRBJ2-2, with 9 bases fitting TRBD2. This CDR3 has 17 residues. CDR1 is MGHRA and CDR2 is YSYEKL in the germline V gene. V was clipped by 0 bases and J by 5 bases; unmatched bases: 7. CDR3 in amino acids: CASSQDRAGGDTGELFF. For the CDR3, the DNA is TGCGCCAGCAGCCAAGATCGGGCGGGGGGGGATACCGGGGAGCTGTTTTTT.

V gene TRBV18 combines with J gene TRBJ2-7; TRBD2 matches 7 bases. The CDR3 is made up of 14 amino acids. Germline V gives CDR1 KGHSH, CDR2 LQKENI. With V trimmed by 3 bases and J by 2 bases, 4 bases remained unmatched. The CDR3 coding sequence is TGTGCCAGCTCACCTCCTCGGGGGGCCTACGAGCAGTACTTC. As protein: CASSPPRGAYEQYF.

This clonotype was detected once. The chain is built from TRBV11-2 and TRBJ1-1; 7 positions agree with TRBD1. This CDR3 has 11 residues. In germline, CDR1 is SGHAT, CDR2 FQNNGV. With 9 bases clipped from V and 7 bases from J, the junction kept 5 bases outside the gene matches. The DNA of the CDR3 is TGTGCCAGTAGGACAGGCCTTGAAGCTTTCTTT. Encoded protein: CASRTGLEAFF.

The genes are TRBV7-6 and TRBJ2-1, with 12 nucleotides matching TRBD1. V dropped 4 bases and J dropped 8; count of bases not matched to a gene: 9. CDR3 length: 16 residues. Germline values: CDR1 SGHVS, CDR2 FNYEAQ. The CDR3 loop reads CASSSSGDRGLYEQFF. Written as DNA, the CDR3 is TGTGCCAGCAGCTCGAGCGGGGACAGGGGGCTCTATGAGCAGTTCTTC.

This clonotype appeared a few times. The chain has TRBV7-2 and TRBJ1-1; no clear D. This CDR3 is built from 14 residues. Between the trimmed V and J ends, which lost 2 bases and 3 bases, there was a span of 10 bases. Germline CDR1 reads SGHTA; CDR2 reads FQGNSA. The CDR3 loop reads CASSLNRVDTEAFF. The CDR3 DNA reads as TGTGCCAGCAGCTTAAATAGGGTAGACACTGAAGCTTTCTTT.

This clonotype was counted between two and nine times. The chain combines TRBV7-8 with TRBJ2-4; D is ambiguous. CDR3 length: 15 residues. Trimming removed 4 bases at V and 2 bases at J, with 12 bases between. Per germline, CDR1 SGHVS and CDR2 FQNEAQ. The CDR3 nucleotides read TGTGCCAGCAGCTATCTCCCACAGACCAAAAACATTCAGTACTTC. It is translated as CASSYLPQTKNIQYF.

The J gene is TRBJ1-1, the V gene TRBV29-1; D may be TRBD1 (6 bases). V dropped 4 bases and J dropped 0 bases, with 12 bases sitting between them. The CDR3 length is 14 residues. Germline values: CDR1 SQVTM, CDR2 ANQGSEA. The CDR3 bases are TGCAGCGTTGTGAGGGGGGGGCTGAACACTGAAGCTTTCTTT. Translating it yields CSVVRGGLNTEAFF.

This clonotype was counted between two and nine times. The V call is TRBV7-2, the J call TRBJ2-1; D is undetermined. Germline assignment: CDR1 SGHTA and CDR2 FQGNSA. Trimming stripped 6 bases from V and 8 bases from J, with 17 bases between. This CDR3 region has 14 residues. CDR3 in amino acids: CASSSSPAVDEQFF. In DNA form, the CDR3 reads TGTGCCAGCAGTTCCAGCCCCGCGGTTGATGAGCAGTTCTTC.

This clonotype was recorded a few times. V gene TRBV6-5 combines with J gene TRBJ1-5, with D unclear. Germline V gene data show CDR1 as MNHEY and CDR2 as SVGAGI. The CDR3 contains 14 residues. Trimming stripped 2 bases from V and 7 bases from J, with 12 bases between. As DNA, the CDR3 is TGTGCCAGCAGTTACGGTTTGGGTGAACAGCCCCAGCATTTT. Protein sequence: CASSYGLGEQPQHF.

This chain links TRBV24-1 with TRBJ2-3; maybe TRBD2 (5 bases). Germline CDR1 KGHDR, CDR2 SFDVKD. This CDR3 is 16 amino acids long. Trimming shortened V by 1 base and J by 4 bases, and 14 bases separated the two germline ends. CDR3 sequence (DNA): TGTGCCACCAGTGATTTACCCGGGGATAAAGCAGATACGCAGTATTTT. It encodes CATSDLPGDKADTQYF.

The rearrangement links TRBV7-2 to TRBJ2-7, with D tentatively TRBD2 (5 bases). V was pared by 2 bases and J by 3 bases, with 11 bases between. The CDR3 has 14 amino acids. Germline CDR1 SGHTA, CDR2 FQGNSA. In nucleotides, the CDR3 is TGTGCCAGCAGCTTACGCGGGTTACTCTACGAGCAGTACTTC. Translation: CASSLRGLLYEQYF.

This clonotype was recorded at least ten times. V gene TRBV7-8 combines with J gene TRBJ2-7; tentative D call: TRBD2 (6 bases). Trimming took 0 bases from V and 6 from J, leaving 15 bases between them. Looked up from germline, CDR1 is SGHVS and CDR2 is FQNEAQ. This CDR3 is built from 15 residues. Here the CDR3 reads CASSLAGTALGEQYF. The CDR3 nucleotides are TGTGCCAGCAGCTTAGCCGGGACTGCTCTCGGCGAGCAGTACTTC.

The rearrangement links TRBV12-3 or TRBV12-4 to TRBJ2-3; D is possibly TRBD2 (6 bases). This CDR3 comprises 14 residues. Between the trimmed V and J ends, which lost 6 bases and 3 bases, there was a span of 13 bases. The CDR3 DNA sequence: TGTGCCAGCAGGAGTAGCGGCTATACAGATACGCAGTATTTT. This codes for CASRSSGYTDTQYF.

The genes are TRBV19 and TRBJ2-2; D may be TRBD1 (7 bases). The CDR3 runs 16 residues. In germline, CDR1 is LNHDA, CDR2 SQIVND (reference sequence). The ends were cut back, 3 bases at V and 0 bases at J, with 11 bases in the middle. The CDR3 coding sequence is TGTGCCAGTAGTATGCCCAGGGGGGCGAACACCGGGGAGCTGTTTTTT. As protein: CASSMPRGANTGELFF.

The CDR3 loop reads CASRDSGPYEQYF. The DNA for the CDR3 is TGTGCCAGCAGAGACTCCGGGCCGTACGAGCAGTACTTC. The V call is TRBV12-3 or TRBV12-4, the J call TRBJ2-7, with no clear D. V dropped 6 bases and J dropped 4 bases, with 13 bases sitting between them. CDR3 length: 13 residues.